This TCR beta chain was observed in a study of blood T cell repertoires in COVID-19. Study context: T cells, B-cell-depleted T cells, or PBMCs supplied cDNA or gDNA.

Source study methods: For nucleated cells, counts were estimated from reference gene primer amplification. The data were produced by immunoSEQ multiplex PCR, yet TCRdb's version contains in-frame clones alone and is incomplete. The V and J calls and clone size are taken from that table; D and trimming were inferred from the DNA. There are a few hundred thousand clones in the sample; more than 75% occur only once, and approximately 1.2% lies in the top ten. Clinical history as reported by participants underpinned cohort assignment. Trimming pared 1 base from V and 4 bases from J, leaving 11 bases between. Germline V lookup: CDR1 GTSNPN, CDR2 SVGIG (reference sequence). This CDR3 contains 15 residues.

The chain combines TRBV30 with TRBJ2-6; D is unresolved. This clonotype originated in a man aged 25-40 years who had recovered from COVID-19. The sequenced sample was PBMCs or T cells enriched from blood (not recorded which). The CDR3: CAWSGAGSGANVLTF. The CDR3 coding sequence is TGTGCCTGGAGTGGCGCAGGCTCAGGGGCCAACGTCCTGACTTTC.